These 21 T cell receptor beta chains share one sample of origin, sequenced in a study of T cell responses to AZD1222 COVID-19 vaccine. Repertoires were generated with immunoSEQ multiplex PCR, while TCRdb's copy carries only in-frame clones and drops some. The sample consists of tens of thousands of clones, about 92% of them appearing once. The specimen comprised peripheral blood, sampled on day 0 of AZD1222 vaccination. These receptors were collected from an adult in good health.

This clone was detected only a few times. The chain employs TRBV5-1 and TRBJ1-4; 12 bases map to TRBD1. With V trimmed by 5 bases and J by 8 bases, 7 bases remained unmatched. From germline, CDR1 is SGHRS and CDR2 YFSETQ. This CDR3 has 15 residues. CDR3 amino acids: CASRHGDRGHEKLFF. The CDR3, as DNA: TGCGCCAGCAGACACGGGGACAGGGGGCACGAAAAACTGTTTTTT. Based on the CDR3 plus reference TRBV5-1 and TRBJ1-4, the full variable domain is KAGVTQTPRYLIKTRGQQVTLSCSPISGHRSVSWYQQTPGQGLQFLFEYFSETQRNKGNFPGRFSGRQFSNSRSEMNVSTLELGDSALYLCASRHGDRGHEKLFFGSGTQLSVL.

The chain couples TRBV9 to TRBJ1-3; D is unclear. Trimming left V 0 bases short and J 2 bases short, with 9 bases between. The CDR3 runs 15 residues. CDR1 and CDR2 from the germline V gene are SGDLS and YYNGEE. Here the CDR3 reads CASSVDGRPGNTIYF. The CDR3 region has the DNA TGTGCCAGCAGCGTAGACGGACGGCCTGGAAACACCATATATTTT.

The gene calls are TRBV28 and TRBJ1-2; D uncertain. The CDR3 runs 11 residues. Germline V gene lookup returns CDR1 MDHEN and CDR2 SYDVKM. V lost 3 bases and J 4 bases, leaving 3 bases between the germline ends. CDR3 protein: CASSFAYGYTF. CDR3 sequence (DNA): TGTGCCAGCAGTTTCGCCTATGGCTACACCTTC.

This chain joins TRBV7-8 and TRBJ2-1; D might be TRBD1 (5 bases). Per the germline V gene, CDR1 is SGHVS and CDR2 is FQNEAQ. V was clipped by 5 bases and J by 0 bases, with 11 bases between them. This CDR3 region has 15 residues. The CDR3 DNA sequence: TGTGCCAGCAGCGCAGGACACTACTCCTACAATGAGCAGTTCTTC. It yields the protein CASSAGHYSYNEQFF.

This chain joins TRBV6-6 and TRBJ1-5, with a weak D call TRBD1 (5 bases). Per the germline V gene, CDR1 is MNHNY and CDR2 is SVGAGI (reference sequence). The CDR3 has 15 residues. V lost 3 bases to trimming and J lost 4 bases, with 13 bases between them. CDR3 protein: CASSYNPDSNQPQHF. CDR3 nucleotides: TGTGCCAGCAGTTATAATCCCGACAGTAATCAGCCCCAGCATTTT.

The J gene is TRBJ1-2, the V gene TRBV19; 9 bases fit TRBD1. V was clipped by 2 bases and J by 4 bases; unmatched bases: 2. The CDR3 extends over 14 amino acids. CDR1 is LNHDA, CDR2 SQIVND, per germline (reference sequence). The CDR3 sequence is CASSITGGRYGYTF. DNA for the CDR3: TGTGCCAGTAGTATAACAGGGGGCCGCTATGGCTACACCTTC.

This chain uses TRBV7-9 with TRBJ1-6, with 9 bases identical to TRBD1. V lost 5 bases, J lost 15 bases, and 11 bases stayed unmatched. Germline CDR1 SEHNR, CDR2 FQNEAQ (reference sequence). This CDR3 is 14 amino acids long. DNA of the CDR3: TGTGCCAGCAGCAAAACGGGACAGGGAGCCGACCTCCACTTT. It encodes CASSKTGQGADLHF.

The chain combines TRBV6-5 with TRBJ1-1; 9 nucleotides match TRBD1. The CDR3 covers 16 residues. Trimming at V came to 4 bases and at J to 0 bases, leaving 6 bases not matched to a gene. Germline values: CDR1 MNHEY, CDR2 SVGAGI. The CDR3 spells CASSWTTGGMNTEAFF. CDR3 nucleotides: TGTGCCAGCAGTTGGACCACAGGGGGCATGAACACTGAAGCTTTCTTT.

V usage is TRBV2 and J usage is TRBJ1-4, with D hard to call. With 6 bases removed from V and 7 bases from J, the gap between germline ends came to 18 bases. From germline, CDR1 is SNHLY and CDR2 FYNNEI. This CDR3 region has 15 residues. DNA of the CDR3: TGTGCCAGCAGCTCAGGTCCCGCTAGCAGTGAAAAACTGTTTTTT. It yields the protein CASSSGPASSEKLFF.

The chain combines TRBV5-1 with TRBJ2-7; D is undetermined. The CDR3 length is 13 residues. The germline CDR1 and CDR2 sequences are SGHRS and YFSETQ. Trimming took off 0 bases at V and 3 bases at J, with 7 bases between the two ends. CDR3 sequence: CASSLDGNYEQYF. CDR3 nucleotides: TGCGCCAGCAGCTTGGACGGAAACTACGAGCAGTACTTC.

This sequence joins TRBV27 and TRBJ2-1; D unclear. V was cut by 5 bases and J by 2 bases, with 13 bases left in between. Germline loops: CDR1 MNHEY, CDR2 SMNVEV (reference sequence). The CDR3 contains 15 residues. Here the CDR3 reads CASSVRWDPYNEQFF. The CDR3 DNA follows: TGTGCCAGCAGTGTCCGATGGGATCCCTACAATGAGCAGTTCTTC.

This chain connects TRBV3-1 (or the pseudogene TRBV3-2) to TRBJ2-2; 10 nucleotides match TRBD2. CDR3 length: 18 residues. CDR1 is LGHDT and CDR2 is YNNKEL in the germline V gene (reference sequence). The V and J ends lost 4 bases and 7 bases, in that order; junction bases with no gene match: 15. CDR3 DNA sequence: TGTGCCAGCAGCCCACCTAACTCAGCGGGGGGGCCTAACGGGGAGCTGTTTTTT. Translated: CASSPPNSAGGPNGELFF.

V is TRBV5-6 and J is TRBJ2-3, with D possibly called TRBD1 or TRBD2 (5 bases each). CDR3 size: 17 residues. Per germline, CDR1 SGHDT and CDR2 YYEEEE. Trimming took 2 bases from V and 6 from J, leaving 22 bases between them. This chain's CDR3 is CASSFPSGPPYFDTQYF. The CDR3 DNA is TGTGCCAGCAGCTTTCCGTCGGGACCTCCGTACTTTGATACGCAGTATTTT.

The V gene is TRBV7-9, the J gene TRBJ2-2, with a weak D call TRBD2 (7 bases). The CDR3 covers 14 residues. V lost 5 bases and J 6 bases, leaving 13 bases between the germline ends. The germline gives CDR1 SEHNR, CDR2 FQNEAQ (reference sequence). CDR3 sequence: CASSGGGGAGELFF. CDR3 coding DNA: TGTGCCAGCAGCGGGGGCGGGGGCGCCGGGGAGCTGTTTTTT.

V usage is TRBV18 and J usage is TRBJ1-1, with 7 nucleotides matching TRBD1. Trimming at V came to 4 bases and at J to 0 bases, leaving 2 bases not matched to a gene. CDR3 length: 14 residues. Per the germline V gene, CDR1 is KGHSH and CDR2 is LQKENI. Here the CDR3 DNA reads TGTGCCAGCTCACGGGACAGCATGAACACTGAAGCTTTCTTT. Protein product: CASSRDSMNTEAFF.

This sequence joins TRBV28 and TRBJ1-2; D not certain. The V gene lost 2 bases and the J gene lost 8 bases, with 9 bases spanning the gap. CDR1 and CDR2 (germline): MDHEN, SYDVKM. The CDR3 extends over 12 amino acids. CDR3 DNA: TGTGCCAGCAGTTTAGTCCCCAACGGCTACACCTTC. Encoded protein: CASSLVPNGYTF.

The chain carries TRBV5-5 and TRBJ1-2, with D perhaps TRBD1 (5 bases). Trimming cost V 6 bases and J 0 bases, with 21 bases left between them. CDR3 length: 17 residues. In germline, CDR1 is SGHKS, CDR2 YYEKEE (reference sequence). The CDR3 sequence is CASTVGITGVTNYGYTF. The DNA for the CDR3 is TGTGCCAGCACCGTGGGGATAACAGGAGTTACTAACTATGGCTACACCTTC.

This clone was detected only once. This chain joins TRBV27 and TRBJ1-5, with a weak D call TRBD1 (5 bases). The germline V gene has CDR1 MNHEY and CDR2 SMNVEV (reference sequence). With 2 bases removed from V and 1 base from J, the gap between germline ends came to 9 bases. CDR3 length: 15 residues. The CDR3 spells CASSLKGYSNQPQHF. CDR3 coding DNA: TGTGCCAGCAGTTTAAAGGGGTACAGCAATCAGCCCCAGCATTTT.

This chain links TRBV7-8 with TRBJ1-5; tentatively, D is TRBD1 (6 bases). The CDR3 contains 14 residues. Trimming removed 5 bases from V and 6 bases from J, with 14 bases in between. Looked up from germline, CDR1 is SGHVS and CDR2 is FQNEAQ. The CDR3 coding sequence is TGTGCCAGCAGCCGAGAAGGGGGTATTCAGCCCCAGCATTTT. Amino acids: CASSREGGIQPQHF. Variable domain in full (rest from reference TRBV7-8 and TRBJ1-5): GAGVSQSPRYKVAKRGQDVALRCDPISGHVSLFWYQQALGQGPEFLTYFQNEAQLDKSGLPSDRFFAERPEGSVSTLKIQRTQQEDSAVYLCASSREGGIQPQHFGDGTRLSIL.

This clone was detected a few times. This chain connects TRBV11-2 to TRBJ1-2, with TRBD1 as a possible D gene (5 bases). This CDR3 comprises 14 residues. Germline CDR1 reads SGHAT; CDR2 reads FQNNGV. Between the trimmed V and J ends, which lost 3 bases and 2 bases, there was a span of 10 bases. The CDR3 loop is CASSLGQENYGYTF. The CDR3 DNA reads TGTGCCAGCAGCTTGGGGCAGGAGAACTATGGCTACACCTTC.

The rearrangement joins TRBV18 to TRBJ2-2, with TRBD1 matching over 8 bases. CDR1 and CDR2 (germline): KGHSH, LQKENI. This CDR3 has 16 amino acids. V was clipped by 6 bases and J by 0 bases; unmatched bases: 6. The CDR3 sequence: CASSGQEASNTGELFF. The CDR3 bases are TGTGCCAGCTCGGGACAGGAGGCGTCGAACACCGGGGAGCTGTTTTTT.